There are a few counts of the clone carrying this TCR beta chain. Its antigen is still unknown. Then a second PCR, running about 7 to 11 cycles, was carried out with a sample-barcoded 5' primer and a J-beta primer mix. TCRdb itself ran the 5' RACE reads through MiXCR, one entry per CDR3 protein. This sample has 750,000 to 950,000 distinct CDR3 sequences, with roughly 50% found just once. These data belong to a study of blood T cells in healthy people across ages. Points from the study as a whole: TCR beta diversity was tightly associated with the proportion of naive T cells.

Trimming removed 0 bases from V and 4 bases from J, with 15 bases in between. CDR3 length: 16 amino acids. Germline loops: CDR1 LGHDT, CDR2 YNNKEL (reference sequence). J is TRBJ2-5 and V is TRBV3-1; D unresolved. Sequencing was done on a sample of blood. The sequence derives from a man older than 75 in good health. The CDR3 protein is CASSQEGGGTSETQYF. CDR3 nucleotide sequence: TGTGCCAGCAGCCAAGAGGGCGGCGGTACCTCAGAGACCCAGTACTTC.